This TCR beta chain was sequenced during a study of beta chain features in type 1 diabetes. Between the trimmed V and J ends, which lost 6 bases and 2 bases, there was a span of 8 bases. CDR1 and CDR2 from the germline V gene are MNHNY and SVGAGI (reference sequence). The CDR3 spans 13 residues. This clone was picked up a small number of times. TCRB transcripts that were expressed got sequenced, as all of the isolated RNA had been reverse transcribed. Deep immunoSEQ sequencing covered naive, central memory and regulatory T cell samples. The method was immunoSEQ multiplex PCR; TCRdb's version includes in-frame clones alone and lacks a portion of them. The table records 300,000 to 350,000 clones, roughly 21% of them present only once.

The rearrangement uses TRBV6-6 and TRBJ1-5; unclear D gene. The clonotype comes from a woman between 18 and 30 years old in good health. The sample consisted of naive CD4+ T cells from blood. CDR3 sequence (DNA): TGTGCCAGCAGAAAACGGGGCAATCAGCCCCAGCATTTT. Translating gives CASRKRGNQPQHF.